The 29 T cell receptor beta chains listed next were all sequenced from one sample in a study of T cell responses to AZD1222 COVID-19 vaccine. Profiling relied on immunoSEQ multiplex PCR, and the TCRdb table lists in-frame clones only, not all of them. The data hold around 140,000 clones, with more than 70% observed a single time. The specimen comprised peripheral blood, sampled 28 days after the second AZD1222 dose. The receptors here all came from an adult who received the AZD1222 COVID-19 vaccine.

The CDR3: CASNRGTGELFF. The CDR3 DNA reads TGTGCCAGCAATAGGGGTACCGGGGAGCTGTTTTTT. The chain recombines TRBV6-5 with TRBJ2-2; a possible D gene is TRBD1 (5 bases). The CDR3 spans 12 residues. Germline V gene sequence: CDR1 MNHEY, CDR2 SVGAGI. V was clipped by 7 bases and J by 5 bases, with 8 bases between them.

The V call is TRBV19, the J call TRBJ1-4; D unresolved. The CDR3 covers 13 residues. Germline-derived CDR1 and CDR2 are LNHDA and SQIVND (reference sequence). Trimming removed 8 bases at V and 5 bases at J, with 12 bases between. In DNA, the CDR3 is TGTGCCAGTCATTCGGGAGCGAATGAAAAACTGTTTTTT. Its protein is CASHSGANEKLFF.

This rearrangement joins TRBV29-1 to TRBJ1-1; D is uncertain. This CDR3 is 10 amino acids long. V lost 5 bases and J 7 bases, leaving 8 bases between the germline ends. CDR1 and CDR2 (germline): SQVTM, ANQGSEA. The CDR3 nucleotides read TGCAGCGTTTCCGGGATTGAAGCTTTCTTT. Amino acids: CSVSGIEAFF.

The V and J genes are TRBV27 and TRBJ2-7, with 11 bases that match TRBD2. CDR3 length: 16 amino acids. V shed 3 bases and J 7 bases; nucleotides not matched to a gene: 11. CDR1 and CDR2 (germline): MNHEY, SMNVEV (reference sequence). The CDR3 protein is CASSFRGLAAGGEQYF. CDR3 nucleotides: TGTGCCAGCAGTTTCCGGGGACTAGCGGCTGGAGGGGAGCAGTACTTC.

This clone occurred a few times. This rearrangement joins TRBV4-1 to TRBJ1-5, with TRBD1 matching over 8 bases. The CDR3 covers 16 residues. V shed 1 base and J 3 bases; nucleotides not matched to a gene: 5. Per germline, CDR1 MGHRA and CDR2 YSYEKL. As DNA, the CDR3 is TGCGCCAGCAGCCAAGGCCCGACAGGGGCCAATCAGCCCCAGCATTTT. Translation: CASSQGPTGANQPQHF.

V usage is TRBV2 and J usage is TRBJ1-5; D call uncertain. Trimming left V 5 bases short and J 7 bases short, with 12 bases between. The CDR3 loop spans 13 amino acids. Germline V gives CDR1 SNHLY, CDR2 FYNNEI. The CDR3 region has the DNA TGTGCCAGCAGTAGCTACGAGGAACAGCCCCAGCATTTT. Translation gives CASSSYEEQPQHF.

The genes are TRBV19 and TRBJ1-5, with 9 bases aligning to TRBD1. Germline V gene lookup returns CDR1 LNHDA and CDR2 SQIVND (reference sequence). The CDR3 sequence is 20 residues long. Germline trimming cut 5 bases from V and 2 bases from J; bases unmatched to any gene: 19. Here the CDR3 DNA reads TGTGCCAGTAGTGCCTTACCGGGACAGGGTATACTTCTCGGCAATCAGCCCCAGCATTTT. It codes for CASSALPGQGILLGNQPQHF.

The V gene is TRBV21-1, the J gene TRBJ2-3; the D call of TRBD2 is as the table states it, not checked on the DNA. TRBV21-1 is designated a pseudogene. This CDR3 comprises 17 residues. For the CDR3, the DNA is TGTGCCAGAGGAGGGGGGGGGCACCCCCGTAGCACAGATACGCAGTATTTT. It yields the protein CARGGGGHPRSTDTQYF.

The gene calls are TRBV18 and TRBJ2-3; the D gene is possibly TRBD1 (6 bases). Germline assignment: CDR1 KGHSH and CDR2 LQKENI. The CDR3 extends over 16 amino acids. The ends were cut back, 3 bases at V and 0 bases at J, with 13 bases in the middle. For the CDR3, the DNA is TGTGCCAGCTCACCTCCGGACAGCCCTAGCACAGATACGCAGTATTTT. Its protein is CASSPPDSPSTDTQYF.

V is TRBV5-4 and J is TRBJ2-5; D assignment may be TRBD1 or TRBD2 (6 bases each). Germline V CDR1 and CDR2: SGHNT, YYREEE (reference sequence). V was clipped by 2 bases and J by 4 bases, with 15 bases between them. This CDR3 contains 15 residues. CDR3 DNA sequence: TGTGCCAGCAGCTTTACCGGGGGCCCCATAGAGACCCAGTACTTC. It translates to CASSFTGGPIETQYF.

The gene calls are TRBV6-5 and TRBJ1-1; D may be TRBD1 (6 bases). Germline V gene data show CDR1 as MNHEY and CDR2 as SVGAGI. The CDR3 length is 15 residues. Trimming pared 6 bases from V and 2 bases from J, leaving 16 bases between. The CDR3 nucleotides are TGTGCCAGCAGACCCCCTCAGGGGCTTAACACTGAAGCTTTCTTT. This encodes CASRPPQGLNTEAFF.

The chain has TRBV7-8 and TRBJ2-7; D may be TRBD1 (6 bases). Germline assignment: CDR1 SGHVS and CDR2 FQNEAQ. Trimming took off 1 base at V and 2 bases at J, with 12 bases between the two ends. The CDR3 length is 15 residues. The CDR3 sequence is CASSLDLGATYEQYF. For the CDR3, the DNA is TGTGCCAGCAGCTTAGATCTGGGGGCGACCTACGAGCAGTACTTC.

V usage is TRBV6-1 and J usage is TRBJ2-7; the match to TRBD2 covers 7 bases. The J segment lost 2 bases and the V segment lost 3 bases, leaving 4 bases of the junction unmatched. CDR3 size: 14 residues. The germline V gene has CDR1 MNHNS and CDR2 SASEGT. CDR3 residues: CASSDLAAAYEQYF. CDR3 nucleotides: TGTGCCAGCAGTGATCTAGCGGCGGCCTACGAGCAGTACTTC.

CDR3 in amino acids: CASSPNPGTGLETQYF. CDR3 nucleotides: TGCGCCAGCAGCCCAAACCCCGGGACAGGGTTGGAGACCCAGTACTTC. V gene TRBV5-1 combines with J gene TRBJ2-5, with 9 bases matching TRBD1. Germline V CDR1 and CDR2: SGHRS, YFSETQ. V was pared by 4 bases and J by 5 bases, with 12 bases of the junction left unmatched. The CDR3 has 16 residues.

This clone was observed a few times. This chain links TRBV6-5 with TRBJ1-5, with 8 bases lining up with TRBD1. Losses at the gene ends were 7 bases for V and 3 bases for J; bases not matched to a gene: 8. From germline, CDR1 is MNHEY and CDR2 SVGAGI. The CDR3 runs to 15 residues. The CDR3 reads CASTRGQGYNQPQHF. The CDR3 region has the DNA TGTGCCAGCACCCGAGGACAGGGATACAATCAGCCCCAGCATTTT.

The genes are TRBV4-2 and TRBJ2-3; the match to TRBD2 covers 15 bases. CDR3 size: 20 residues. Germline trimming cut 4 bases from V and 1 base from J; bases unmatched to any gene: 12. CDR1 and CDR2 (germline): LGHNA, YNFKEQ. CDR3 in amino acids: CASSPWTSGGATPGTDTQYF. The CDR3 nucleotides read TGTGCCAGCAGCCCATGGACTAGCGGGGGGGCCACCCCGGGCACAGATACGCAGTATTTT.

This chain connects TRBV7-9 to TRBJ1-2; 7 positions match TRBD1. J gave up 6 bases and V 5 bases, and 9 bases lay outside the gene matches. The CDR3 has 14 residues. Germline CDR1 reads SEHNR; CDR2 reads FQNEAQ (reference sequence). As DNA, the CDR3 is TGTGCCAGCAGCCCAGGACAGGCTTCCGATGGCTACACCTTC. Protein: CASSPGQASDGYTF.

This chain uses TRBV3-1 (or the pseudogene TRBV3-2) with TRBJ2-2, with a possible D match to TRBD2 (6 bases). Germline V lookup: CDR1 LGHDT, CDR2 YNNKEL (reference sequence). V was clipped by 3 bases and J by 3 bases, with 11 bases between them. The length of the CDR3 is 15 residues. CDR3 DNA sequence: TGTGCCAGCAGCCAGACGGGAGATTACACCGGGGAGCTGTTTTTT. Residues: CASSQTGDYTGELFF.

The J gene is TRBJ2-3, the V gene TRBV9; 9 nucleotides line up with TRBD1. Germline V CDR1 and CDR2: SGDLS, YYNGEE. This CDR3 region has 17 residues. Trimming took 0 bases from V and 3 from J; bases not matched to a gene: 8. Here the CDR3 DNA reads TGTGCCAGCAGCGTAGGTTCCGGGACAGGGATTACAGATACGCAGTATTTT. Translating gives CASSVGSGTGITDTQYF.

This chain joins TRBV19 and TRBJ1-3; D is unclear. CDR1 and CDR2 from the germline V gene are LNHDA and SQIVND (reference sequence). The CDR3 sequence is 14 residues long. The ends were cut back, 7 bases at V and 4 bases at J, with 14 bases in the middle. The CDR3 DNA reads TGTGCCAGTATAAGGACTGAGGGCGGAAACACCATATATTTT. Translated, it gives CASIRTEGGNTIYF.

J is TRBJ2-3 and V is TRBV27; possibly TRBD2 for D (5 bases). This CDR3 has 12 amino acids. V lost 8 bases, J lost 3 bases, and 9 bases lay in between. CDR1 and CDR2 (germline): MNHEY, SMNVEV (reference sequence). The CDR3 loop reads CASGRRTDTQYF. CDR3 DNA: TGTGCCAGCGGTAGGAGGACAGATACGCAGTATTTT.

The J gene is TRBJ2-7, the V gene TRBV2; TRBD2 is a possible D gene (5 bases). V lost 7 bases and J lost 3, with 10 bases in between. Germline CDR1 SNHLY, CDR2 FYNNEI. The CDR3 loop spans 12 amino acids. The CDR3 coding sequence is TGTGCCAGCACAGAGGGCTACTACGAGCAGTACTTC. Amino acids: CASTEGYYEQYF.

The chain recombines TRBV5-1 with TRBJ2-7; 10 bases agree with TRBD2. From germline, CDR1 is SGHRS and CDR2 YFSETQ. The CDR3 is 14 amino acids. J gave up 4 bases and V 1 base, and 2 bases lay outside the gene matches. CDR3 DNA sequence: TGCGCCAGCAGCTTGCAGCGGGAGGGTTACGAGCAGTACTTC. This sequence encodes CASSLQREGYEQYF.

Here the CDR3 reads CASSLSGEDTIYF. Written as DNA, the CDR3 is TGTGCCAGCAGCTTAAGCGGGGAGGACACCATATATTTT. The V call is TRBV7-9, the J call TRBJ1-3; no clear D gene. Trimming took off 2 bases at V and 8 bases at J, with 10 bases between the two ends. CDR1 and CDR2 (germline): SEHNR, FQNEAQ (reference sequence). CDR3 length: 13 residues.

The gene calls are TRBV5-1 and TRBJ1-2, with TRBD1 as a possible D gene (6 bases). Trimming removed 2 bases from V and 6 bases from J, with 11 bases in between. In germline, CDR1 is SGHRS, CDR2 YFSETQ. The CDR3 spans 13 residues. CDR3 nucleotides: TGCGCCAGCAGCTTAGACAGGAACAATGGCTACACCTTC. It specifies CASSLDRNNGYTF.

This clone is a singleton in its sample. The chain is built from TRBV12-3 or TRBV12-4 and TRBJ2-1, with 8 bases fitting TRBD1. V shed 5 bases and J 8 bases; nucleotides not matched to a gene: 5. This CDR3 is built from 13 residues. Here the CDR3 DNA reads TGTGCCAGCAGTGGGACAGGTAGGGATGAGCAGTTCTTC. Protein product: CASSGTGRDEQFF.

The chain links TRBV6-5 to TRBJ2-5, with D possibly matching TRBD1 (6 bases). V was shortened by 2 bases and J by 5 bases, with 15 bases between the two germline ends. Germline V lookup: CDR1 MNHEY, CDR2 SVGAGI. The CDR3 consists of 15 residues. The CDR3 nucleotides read TGTGCCAGCAGTTACCAGGGGAGATTGGGGGAGACCCAGTACTTC. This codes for CASSYQGRLGETQYF.

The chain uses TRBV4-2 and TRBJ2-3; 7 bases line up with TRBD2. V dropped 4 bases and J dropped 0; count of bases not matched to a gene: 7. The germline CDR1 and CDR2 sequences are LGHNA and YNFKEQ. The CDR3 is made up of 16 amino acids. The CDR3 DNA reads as TGTGCCAGCAGCCCCAGCGGGGAAGCTAGCACAGATACGCAGTATTTT. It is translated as CASSPSGEASTDTQYF.

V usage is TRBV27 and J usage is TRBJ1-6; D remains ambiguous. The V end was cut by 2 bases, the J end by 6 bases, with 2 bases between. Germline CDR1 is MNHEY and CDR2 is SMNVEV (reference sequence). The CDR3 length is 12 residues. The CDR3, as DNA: TGTGCCAGCAGTTTAAGTAATTCACCCCTCCACTTT. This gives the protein CASSLSNSPLHF.